This T cell receptor beta chain was documented in a study of CD8 T cells in Susac syndrome. RNA amounts of about 0.45 to 1 ug underwent reverse transcription with random hexamers. One entry per CDR3 protein, called by TCRdb with MiXCR from the immunoSEQ multiplex PCR reads. The sample contains some 160,000 distinct CDR3 sequences, approximately 94% of which appear only once. The sequencing input was CD4+ T cells from PBMCs. The source of this sequence is a human donor with Susac syndrome.

In DNA, the CDR3 is TGTGCCAGCAGTCCCTGGCGGGGGGGCCAGAGAGATACGCAGTATTTT. As protein: CASSPWRGGQRDTQYF. The chain employs TRBV12-3 or TRBV12-4 and TRBJ2-3, with 9 bases aligning to TRBD2. J gave up 5 bases and V 5 bases, and 11 bases lay outside the gene matches. The CDR3 contains 16 residues.